This T cell receptor (beta chain) came from a study of T cell responses to AZD1222 COVID-19 vaccine. Whole-study context: Second doses at about 4 or about 12 weeks were pooled.

From germline, CDR1 is KGHSH and CDR2 LQKENI. V lost 4 bases and J lost 2, with 11 bases in between. The CDR3 is 14 residues long. Worth noting for this clone: Its antigen is currently unknown.

General observations from the study: As reported, nearly half of all spike-specific TCRs target variant regions that are unmutated. A rise in Spike-specific TCR breadth and depth followed two AZD1222 doses.

The repertoire was sequenced with immunoSEQ multiplex PCR; TCRdb's copy has only in-frame clones and lacks some. The profile covers 90,000 to 140,000 clones, with around nine tenths appearing a single time and about 9.3% taken by the ten largest. The rearrangement uses TRBV18 and TRBJ2-5; tentative D call: TRBD2 (6 bases). The source was peripheral blood, collected on day 0 of AZD1222 vaccination. The sequence was obtained from an adult in good health. The CDR3 nucleotides read TGTGCCAGCTCACAGGAGGGTGGACAAGAGACCCAGTACTTC. Translated, it gives CASSQEGGQETQYF.